The 18 T cell receptor beta chains reported below all come from one sample, sequenced in a study of blood T cell repertoires in COVID-19. Measured with immunoSEQ multiplex PCR; TCRdb has only the in-frame clones, and not every one. This table holds tens of thousands of clones, over 80% found once. Input material: peripheral blood. All receptors derive from a human donor in a cohort sampled during active COVID-19.

V gene TRBV10-3 combines with J gene TRBJ1-1, with D hard to call. Germline lookup yields CDR1 ENHRY and CDR2 SYGVKD. This CDR3 has 15 amino acids. V was cut by 4 bases and J by 3 bases, with 15 bases left in between. The CDR3 region is CAISALTRSDTEAFF. The CDR3 nucleotides read TGTGCCATCAGTGCCTTGACAAGGTCGGACACTGAAGCTTTCTTT.

The chain links TRBV5-1 to TRBJ2-1, with a weak D call TRBD1 (5 bases). V was shortened by 0 bases and J by 2 bases, with 12 bases between the two germline ends. The CDR3 spans 16 residues. Germline CDR1 SGHRS, CDR2 YFSETQ. CDR3 sequence (DNA): TGCGCCAGCAGCTTGGCTGCAGGGCCTACCTACAATGAGCAGTTCTTC. It codes for CASSLAAGPTYNEQFF.

The V gene is TRBV10-3, the J gene TRBJ2-1; 10 bases align to TRBD1. J lost 6 bases, V lost 0 bases, and 5 bases had no gene match. The germline CDR1 and CDR2 sequences are ENHRY and SYGVKD. The CDR3 loop spans 16 amino acids. CDR3 in amino acids: CAISESSGTGVNEQFF. Here the CDR3 DNA reads TGTGCCATCAGTGAGTCCTCCGGGACAGGGGTCAATGAGCAGTTCTTC.

The chain has TRBV5-4 and TRBJ2-1; 8 positions match TRBD2. The germline CDR1 and CDR2 sequences are SGHNT and YYREEE (reference sequence). The CDR3 length is 14 residues. The ends lost 1 base at V and 7 bases at J; junction bases unmatched: 4. The CDR3 DNA is TGTGCCAGCAGCTTGCCTAGCGGGTATAATGAGCAGTTCTTC. The encoded protein is CASSLPSGYNEQFF.

The chain combines TRBV24-1 with TRBJ1-2; D not resolved. Germline V gene sequence: CDR1 KGHDR, CDR2 SFDVKD. This CDR3 is built from 14 residues. The V gene lost 1 base and the J gene lost 6 bases, with 11 bases spanning the gap. CDR3 in DNA: TGTGCCACCAGTGATTTCGCGGGAAAAAATGGCTACACCTTC. Amino acid sequence: CATSDFAGKNGYTF.

This chain uses TRBV27 with TRBJ2-7, with TRBD2 as a possible D gene (5 bases). V lost 6 bases and J lost 1, with 16 bases in between. The CDR3 extends over 15 amino acids. Germline V gives CDR1 MNHEY, CDR2 SMNVEV (reference sequence). The CDR3 region is CASSSHGRRSYEQYF. CDR3 DNA sequence: TGTGCCAGCAGCTCCCATGGCAGGAGGTCCTACGAGCAGTACTTC.

The rearrangement joins TRBV3-1 (or the pseudogene TRBV3-2) to TRBJ1-1; a weak D match, TRBD1 (6 bases). With 4 bases removed from V and 1 base from J, the gap between germline ends came to 22 bases. From germline, CDR1 is LGHDT and CDR2 YNNKEL (reference sequence). The CDR3 sequence is 18 residues long. The CDR3 here is CASSRPRGNRARNTEAFF. The CDR3 DNA follows: TGTGCCAGCAGCCGCCCCCGGGGAAACAGGGCGAGGAACACTGAAGCTTTCTTT.

The chain employs TRBV7-2 and TRBJ2-2; D unresolved. CDR3 size: 14 residues. Germline CDR1 reads SGHTA; CDR2 reads FQGNSA. The V end was cut by 5 bases, the J end by 1 base, with 8 bases between. The CDR3 DNA sequence: TGTGCCAGCAGCCCGAGACAGAACACCGGGGAGCTGTTTTTT. Translation gives CASSPRQNTGELFF. Together with reference TRBV7-2 and TRBJ2-2, the CDR3 gives the full variable domain: GAGVSQSPSNKVTEKGKDVELRCDPISGHTALYWYRQSLGQGLEFLIYFQGNSAPDKSGLPSDRFSAERTGGSVSTLTIQRTQQEDSAVYLCASSPRQNTGELFFGEGSRLTVL.

Here the CDR3 reads CASSEVTDSYNEQFF. The DNA of the CDR3 is TGTGCCAGCAGTGAAGTGACAGATTCCTACAATGAGCAGTTCTTC. The J gene is TRBJ2-1, the V gene TRBV6-1; a weak D match, TRBD1 (5 bases). The V gene lost 1 base and the J gene lost 1 base, with 8 bases spanning the gap. CDR1 is MNHNS and CDR2 is SASEGT in the germline V gene. The CDR3 is 15 amino acids.

This clone was counted between two and nine times. The chain uses TRBV7-6 and TRBJ2-2, with 8 bases matching TRBD1. The CDR3 runs to 16 residues. Germline V gene lookup returns CDR1 SGHVS and CDR2 FNYEAQ. V shed 1 base, J shed 5 bases, and the junction held 6 bases outside the gene matches. The CDR3 coding sequence is TGTGCCAGCAGCTTAGAGGGGACAGGTGGGACCGGGGAGCTGTTTTTT. Residues: CASSLEGTGGTGELFF. The full variable domain, completed using reference TRBV7-6 and TRBJ2-2, is GAGVSQSPRYKVTKRGQDVALRCDPISGHVSLYWYRQALGQGPEFLTYFNYEAQQDKSGLPNDRFSAERPEGSISTLTIQRTEQRDSAMYRCASSLEGTGGTGELFFGEGSRLTVL.

In this sample, this clone turned up once. The V and J genes are TRBV20-1 and TRBJ2-5; 8 bases line up with TRBD2. CDR3 length: 14 amino acids. Germline CDR1 and CDR2: DFQATT and SNEGSKA (reference sequence). After removal of 3 bases from V and 5 bases from J, the junction contained 8 bases not matched to a gene. DNA of the CDR3: TGCAGTGCTAGTCATCGGGGGGGGATGGAGACCCAGTACTTC. This codes for CSASHRGGMETQYF.

The gene calls are TRBV12-3 or TRBV12-4 and TRBJ1-3; the D gene is possibly TRBD1 (5 bases). The length of the CDR3 is 13 residues. The germline V and J ends were trimmed by 3 bases and 5 bases, with 8 bases remaining between them. The CDR3 loop is CASSFQGRNTIYF. Written as DNA, the CDR3 is TGTGCCAGCAGTTTCCAGGGTAGAAACACCATATATTTT.

The gene calls are TRBV28 and TRBJ1-2; TRBD1 aligns across 9 bases. CDR3 length equals 14 residues. Per the germline V gene, CDR1 is MDHEN and CDR2 is SYDVKM. With 8 bases clipped from V and 7 bases from J, the junction kept 11 bases outside the gene matches. CDR3 bases: TGTGCCAGCGACTACGAACAGGGGGCGGCTGGCTACACCTTC. This sequence encodes CASDYEQGAAGYTF.

This chain links TRBV2 with TRBJ2-4; TRBD2 might be the D (6 bases). Trimming shortened V by 7 bases and J by 8 bases, and 12 bases separated the two germline ends. CDR3 length equals 12 residues. Germline V gene sequence: CDR1 SNHLY, CDR2 FYNNEI. The DNA for the CDR3 is TGTGCCAGCATGCGGGGTTTGGACATTCAGTACTTC. This codes for CASMRGLDIQYF.

The chain joins TRBV27 to TRBJ2-2; 8 bases match TRBD2. V was pared by 3 bases and J by 5 bases, with 8 bases of the junction left unmatched. The CDR3 runs to 16 residues. The germline V gene encodes CDR1 MNHEY and CDR2 SMNVEV (reference sequence). The CDR3, as DNA: TGTGCCAGCAGTTTTGCCAGCGGGAGATCAACCGGGGAGCTGTTTTTT. Translation: CASSFASGRSTGELFF.

The rearrangement uses TRBV6-5 and TRBJ1-1; the D gene is possibly TRBD1 (6 bases). Germline loops: CDR1 MNHEY, CDR2 SVGAGI. This CDR3 contains 15 residues. Trimming took 3 bases from V and 0 from J, leaving 11 bases between them. The CDR3: CASSYSAGVNTEAFF. The CDR3 nucleotides read TGTGCCAGCAGTTATTCTGCAGGGGTGAACACTGAAGCTTTCTTT.

The CDR3 spells CASSESGGRVEQYF. The CDR3 nucleotides read TGTGCCAGCAGTGAATCGGGGGGCAGGGTCGAGCAGTACTTC. The chain combines TRBV25-1 with TRBJ2-7, with D possibly being TRBD2 (7 bases). The CDR3 extends over 14 amino acids. CDR1 and CDR2 (germline): MGHDK, SYGVNS. With 1 base removed from V and 6 bases from J, the gap between germline ends came to 13 bases.

V is TRBV3-1 (or the pseudogene TRBV3-2) and J is TRBJ2-7; 9 bases fit TRBD1. Germline CDR1 is LGHDT and CDR2 is YNNKEL (reference sequence). J was trimmed by 3 bases and V by 3 bases; bases with no gene match: 9. The CDR3 loop spans 16 amino acids. This chain's CDR3 is CASSHAPGQGNYEQYF. The CDR3 DNA reads TGTGCCAGCAGCCATGCTCCGGGACAGGGCAACTACGAGCAGTACTTC.